This is a list of T cell receptor beta chains from one sample in a study of T cells after yellow fever vaccination. TCRdb independently ran MiXCR on the 5' RACE reads; one entry per CDR3 protein. The data show 200,000 to 250,000 distinct CDR3 sequences, 6.9% seen once. The material was CD4+ T cells sorted from PBMCs, obtained 15 days after the yellow fever booster vaccination. The source is a young man who received the YFV17D yellow fever vaccine. Both conserved end residues are part of each CDR3. A D gene is named only where the DNA matches it firmly. Clone size is stated in some rows and not others, as once, few, many or a class when expanded.

cdr3_nt | cdr3_aa | d_call | j_call | v_call | clone_size
TGTGCCAGCAGCTCAACGCTTAATTCACCCCTCCACTTT | CASSSTLNSPLHF | . | TRBJ1-6 | TRBV7-2 | many
TGTGCCAGCAGCTTAGCGGGAGCCGGGTTTAATGAGCAGTTCTTC | CASSLAGAGFNEQFF | . | TRBJ2-1 | TRBV7-2 | .
TGTGCCAGCAGCTTAGTGGGGGACACCGGGGAGCTGTTTTTT | CASSLVGDTGELFF | . | TRBJ2-2 | TRBV7-2 | many
TGCGCCAGCAGCTTGGCAGCGGGAGACGGCGAGCAGTACTTC | CASSLAAGDGEQYF | TRBD2 | TRBJ2-7 | TRBV5-1 | .
TGTGCCAGCAGCCAGACTACTACTGAGCAGTTCTTC | CASSQTTTEQFF | . | TRBJ2-1 | TRBV7-2 | .
TGTGCCAGCACCCCCCCCGGGCGCCACTACGAGCAGTACTTC | CASTPPGRHYEQYF | . | TRBJ2-7 | TRBV7-8 | .
TGTGCCAGCAGCTATAGGGTAGCGGGAGGTGTCGGGGAGCTGTTTTTT | CASSYRVAGGVGELFF | TRBD2 | TRBJ2-2 | TRBV7-2 | many
TGCGCCAGCAGCACCCGGACAGGCCGGACCTACGAGCAGTACTTC | CASSTRTGRTYEQYF | TRBD1 | TRBJ2-7 | TRBV5-1 | few
TGCAGTGCAAGACAGAGATATAATTCACCCCTCCACTTT | CSARQRYNSPLHF | . | TRBJ1-6 | TRBV20-1 | .
TGTGCCAGCAGCTCGACTAGCCGGGAGACCCAGTACTTC | CASSSTSRETQYF | TRBD2 | TRBJ2-5 | TRBV7-3 | few
TGTGCCAGCAGCGTAATGGGAGGGACTCATGGGGATGAGCAGTTCTTC | CASSVMGGTHGDEQFF | TRBD2 | TRBJ2-1 | TRBV9 | .
TGCAGTGCTAGAGGCGTAGAGGGACTAGCGGCCTCCAATGAGCAGTTCTTC | CSARGVEGLAASNEQFF | TRBD2 | TRBJ2-1 | TRBV20-1 | few
TGCAGTGCTGCCAGAGAGGCTCTATCCTACGAGCAGTACTTC | CSAAREALSYEQYF | . | TRBJ2-7 | TRBV20-1 | .
TGCGCCAGCAGCTTGGCGGCAGCCCTCACAGATACGCAGTATTTT | CASSLAAALTDTQYF | . | TRBJ2-3 | TRBV5-1 | .
TGTGCCAGCAGTACGACCTACCCGAATGAAAAACTGTTTTTT | CASSTTYPNEKLFF | . | TRBJ1-4 | TRBV12-3/TRBV12-4 | many
TGTGCCAGCAGCTTGTGGTCCCTCGAGCAGTACTTC | CASSLWSLEQYF | . | TRBJ2-7 | TRBV7-9 | .
TGCAGCGTTGTAGCGGGGAACACTGAAGCTTTCTTT | CSVVAGNTEAFF | . | TRBJ1-1 | TRBV29-1 | few
TGCAGTGCTGGGGGCCCTATCAGAACCGATCAGCCCCAGCATTTT | CSAGGPIRTDQPQHF | . | TRBJ1-5 | TRBV20-1 | .
TGTGCCAGCAGCCCAAGTCGCATGAACACTGAAGCTTTCTTT | CASSPSRMNTEAFF | . | TRBJ1-1 | TRBV7-9 | .
TGCAGTGCTTTCACGGGACTAGCGGGAGGACCTTACTACAATGAGCAGTTCTTC | CSAFTGLAGGPYYNEQFF | TRBD2 | TRBJ2-1 | TRBV20-1 | many
TGCGCCAGCAGCCCGGAACCGGGACTTCACAATGAGCAGTTCTTC | CASSPEPGLHNEQFF | . | TRBJ2-1 | TRBV5-1 | .
TGCGCCAGCAGCTTGGCCGCGGGACAGGTGAATTCACCCCTCCACTTT | CASSLAAGQVNSPLHF | TRBD1 | TRBJ1-6 | TRBV5-1 | many
TGTGCCAGCAGTTACAAGAGAGATACGCAGTATTTT | CASSYKRDTQYF | . | TRBJ2-3 | TRBV6-6 | .
TGTGCCAGCAGCTTGCGGCTAGCGGCCTACAATGAGCAGTTCTTC | CASSLRLAAYNEQFF | TRBD2 | TRBJ2-1 | TRBV5-6 | few
TGCAGTGCCACAGTTGGTGGCTATGGCTACACCTTC | CSATVGGYGYTF | . | TRBJ1-2 | TRBV20-1 | .
TGTGCCAGCAGCTTAGCGGGCCATGAGCAGTTCTTC | CASSLAGHEQFF | . | TRBJ2-1 | TRBV7-3 | .
TGTGCCAGCAGCTTAGATGGGGGAGGAGGGGGAAACATTCAGTACTTC | CASSLDGGGGGNIQYF | . | TRBJ2-4 | TRBV7-2 | few
TGCAGTGTCCGGACTAGCGTGGATGAGCAGTTCTTC | CSVRTSVDEQFF | TRBD2 | TRBJ2-1 | TRBV20-1 | few
TGCGCCAGCAGCTTGAATCTTAACACCGGGGAGCTGTTTTTT | CASSLNLNTGELFF | . | TRBJ2-2 | TRBV5-1 | many
TGTGCCAGCAGCGAGAGTCGGTCAATCAATGAGCAGTTCTTC | CASSESRSINEQFF | . | TRBJ2-1 | TRBV11-2 | many
TGCGCCAGCAGCATCGACTCTGGGGCCAACGTCCTGACTTTC | CASSIDSGANVLTF | . | TRBJ2-6 | TRBV4-3 | few
TGTGCCAGCAGCTTTCCGCGGACAGATCGCAATGAGCAGTTCTTC | CASSFPRTDRNEQFF | . | TRBJ2-1 | TRBV7-2 | .
TGTGCCAGCAGTCGGACAGGGGGGTATCAGCCCCAGCATTTT | CASSRTGGYQPQHF | TRBD1 | TRBJ1-5 | TRBV6-5 | few
TGTGCCAGCAGTGCGGGACTAGCGGGAAGGAGCGAGCAGTACTTC | CASSAGLAGRSEQYF | TRBD2 | TRBJ2-7 | TRBV12-3/TRBV12-4 | few
TGTGCCTGGAGACTAGATAACACAGATACGCAGTATTTT | CAWRLDNTDTQYF | . | TRBJ2-3 | TRBV30 | .
TGTGCCAGCAGTTTATCTCGGGACCCTCCATACAATGAGCAGTTCTTC | CASSLSRDPPYNEQFF | . | TRBJ2-1 | TRBV12-3/TRBV12-4 | .
TGCGCCAGCGTGAAGCGGGAGGCCTCAGGCGAGCAGTACTTC | CASVKREASGEQYF | TRBD2 | TRBJ2-7 | TRBV10-2 | many
TGCGCCAGCAGCATAGGACAGGGAGCGGAGACCCAGTACTTC | CASSIGQGAETQYF | TRBD1 | TRBJ2-5 | TRBV5-1 | .
TGTGCCAGCAGCGGGGCTACCAATGAGCAGTTCTTC | CASSGATNEQFF | . | TRBJ2-1 | TRBV5-5 | .
TGCGCCAGCAGCGATCGGGTGGGAACTAATGAAAAACTGTTTTTT | CASSDRVGTNEKLFF | . | TRBJ1-4 | TRBV5-1 | few
TGTGCCAGCAGCTCCAGGGTACAGGGGGCCCAAGAGACCCAGTACTTC | CASSSRVQGAQETQYF | TRBD1 | TRBJ2-5 | TRBV7-2 | few
TGCAGTGCCGTCGGGACTAGCCTTTTGGATGAGCAGTTCTTC | CSAVGTSLLDEQFF | TRBD2 | TRBJ2-1 | TRBV20-1 | few
TGCAGTGCTAGTAAGGGGGCGGATACGCAGTATTTT | CSASKGADTQYF | TRBD1 | TRBJ2-3 | TRBV20-1 | few
TGTGCCAGCAGCCCCTTGTGGCTAGCGGGGTCCAAAAACATTCAGTACTTC | CASSPLWLAGSKNIQYF | TRBD2 | TRBJ2-4 | TRBV7-9 | .
TGTGCCAGCAGTGATACAAGTCATATCGTGAAACTGTTTTTT | CASSDTSHIVKLFF | . | TRBJ1-4 | TRBV25-1 | few
TGCAGTGCTAGCCACAGGGTAGGCGGCTACACCTTC | CSASHRVGGYTF | . | TRBJ1-2 | TRBV20-1 | few
TGCGCCAGCAGCTTCCGCCGGGAGACCCAGTACTTC | CASSFRRETQYF | . | TRBJ2-5 | TRBV5-1 | many
TGTGCCAGCAGCTTAGCCTCCCCCACTAGCGGGAGCAGTGAGACCCAGTACTTC | CASSLASPTSGSSETQYF | TRBD2 | TRBJ2-5 | TRBV7-8 | .
TGTGCCAGCAGTGAAGGGGACATATTCACCGGGGAGCTGTTTTTT | CASSEGDIFTGELFF | . | TRBJ2-2 | TRBV6-1 | many
TGTGCCAGCAGCTCTAGCGGGAGAAGGAGCACAGATACGCAGTATTTT | CASSSSGRRSTDTQYF | TRBD2 | TRBJ2-3 | TRBV5-4 | few
TGTGCCAGCAGCTTAGTGGGAGAAACAGATACGCAGTATTTT | CASSLVGETDTQYF | . | TRBJ2-3 | TRBV11-2 | many
TGCAGTGCTAGCGCCGCAGGCGGGAGGAGCTTCTACGAGCAGTACTTC | CSASAAGGRSFYEQYF | TRBD2 | TRBJ2-7 | TRBV20-1 | few
TGTGCCAGCAGCTTAGTCGGGACAGGCAACAATGAGCAGTTCTTC | CASSLVGTGNNEQFF | TRBD1 | TRBJ2-1 | TRBV7-2 | few
TGCGCCAGCAGCTTGGAACAGGGGAGGTTTCGCAATGAGCAGTTCTTC | CASSLEQGRFRNEQFF | . | TRBJ2-1 | TRBV5-1 | few
TGCAGTGCTAGAGTTAAAGGGGTCTCCGGGACTAGCGGCGCCTACTACGAGCAGTACTTC | CSARVKGVSGTSGAYYEQYF | TRBD2 | TRBJ2-7 | TRBV20-1 | many
TGTGCCAGCACCCGGGAGGGCCAGATTAGGGCAGATACGCAGTATTTT | CASTREGQIRADTQYF | TRBD2 | TRBJ2-3 | TRBV12-3/TRBV12-4 | many
TGTGCCAGCAGCCTGGCTAGCGGGGCCGTAGGAGAGACCCAGTACTTC | CASSLASGAVGETQYF | TRBD2 | TRBJ2-5 | TRBV7-2 | .
TGTGCCAGCAGCGTAGCCCCCACCCCCACTGAGCAGTTCTTC | CASSVAPTPTEQFF | . | TRBJ2-1 | TRBV9 | many
TGCAGTGCTAGTATGCAGGGGGAACCATCAGGGGTGAAGGGTGGTCCCCTCCACTTT | CSASMQGEPSGVKGGPLHF | TRBD1 | TRBJ1-6 | TRBV20-1 | few
TGTGCCAGCAGTTTATGGGCTAGCGGGAGGGGAGACATTCAGTACTTC | CASSLWASGRGDIQYF | TRBD2 | TRBJ2-4 | TRBV12-3/TRBV12-4 | .